What follows are 12 T cell receptor beta chains derived from one specimen sequenced in a study of blood T cell repertoires in COVID-19. Here immunoSEQ multiplex PCR was the method, and the copy in TCRdb shows in-frame clones only, minus some. Seen here are around 140,000 clones, around 80% observed once, and the top ten hold about 2.4%. The sample comprised PBMCs or T cells enriched from blood (not recorded which). The receptors stem from a man aged 35 to 55 with acute COVID-19.

This clone has a single count. The V and J genes are TRBV7-9 and TRBJ2-3, with 7 bases that match TRBD2. J lost 5 bases, V lost 8 bases, and 13 bases had no gene match. The germline gives CDR1 SEHNR, CDR2 FQNEAQ (reference sequence). The CDR3 has 15 residues. CDR3 DNA sequence: TGTGCCAGCCCCCCGGCTAGCGGAGGGGAAGATACGCAGTATTTT. This codes for CASPPASGGEDTQYF.

The chain joins TRBV12-5 to TRBJ1-5, with D tentatively TRBD1 (6 bases). Trimming pared 5 bases from V and 1 base from J, leaving 15 bases between. CDR1 is LGHNT, CDR2 FRNRAP, per germline. This CDR3 region has 16 residues. CDR3 in amino acids: CASGGRDTTSNQPQHF. Here the CDR3 DNA reads TGTGCTAGTGGTGGAAGGGACACCACGAGCAATCAGCCCCAGCATTTT.

The chain combines TRBV5-1 with TRBJ1-2; TRBD1 matches at 8 bases. The germline V gene has CDR1 SGHRS and CDR2 YFSETQ. The CDR3 consists of 13 residues. The V gene end was trimmed by 3 bases and the J gene end by 8 bases; junction bases not matched to a gene: 6. In nucleotides, the CDR3 is TGCGCCAGCAGCTATGCACGACAGGGGGGCTACACCTTC. As protein: CASSYARQGGYTF.

The rearrangement joins TRBV14 to TRBJ2-3, with a possible D match to TRBD2 (6 bases). This CDR3 is 15 amino acids long. CDR1 is SGHDN, CDR2 FVKESK, per germline. V was clipped by 0 bases and J by 4 bases, with 11 bases between them. Here the CDR3 reads CASSQEEGSADTQYF. CDR3 DNA sequence: TGTGCCAGCAGCCAAGAGGAGGGATCAGCAGATACGCAGTATTTT.

The chain employs TRBV19 and TRBJ2-3, with 9 bases aligning to TRBD2. CDR1 LNHDA and CDR2 SQIVND come from the germline V gene (reference sequence). This CDR3 contains 15 residues. Trimming at V came to 5 bases and at J to 2 bases, leaving 5 bases not matched to a gene. The CDR3: CASSPLAGDTDTQYF. The CDR3 DNA sequence: TGTGCCAGTAGTCCCTTAGCGGGGGACACAGATACGCAGTATTTT. The whole variable domain, remainder taken from reference TRBV19 and TRBJ2-3, is DGGITQSPKYLFRKEGQNVTLSCEQNLNHDAMYWYRQDPGQGLRLIYYSQIVNDFQKGDIAEGYSVSREKKESFPLTVTSAQKNPTAFYLCASSPLAGDTDTQYFGPGTRLTVL.

V gene TRBV28 combines with J gene TRBJ2-7, with 7 nucleotides matching TRBD1. Germline values: CDR1 MDHEN, CDR2 SYDVKM. J lost 1 base, V lost 6 bases, and 9 bases had no gene match. CDR3 size: 15 residues. The CDR3 loop is CASRDRLTLSYEQYF. The DNA of the CDR3 is TGTGCCAGCAGGGACAGGTTAACCTTGTCCTACGAGCAGTACTTC.

The rearrangement uses TRBV9 and TRBJ1-2; D call uncertain. Trimming took off 0 bases at V and 8 bases at J, with 14 bases between the two ends. This CDR3 spans 14 amino acids. Germline V gene lookup returns CDR1 SGDLS and CDR2 YYNGEE. CDR3 sequence: CASSVDGTESGYTF. The CDR3 nucleotides are TGTGCCAGCAGCGTAGATGGAACAGAAAGCGGCTACACCTTC.

The table lists this clone with a count of one. The genes are TRBV30 and TRBJ1-3; D may be TRBD1 (5 bases). Per the germline V gene, CDR1 is GTSNPN and CDR2 is SVGIG (reference sequence). The CDR3 is 14 amino acids. The V and J ends lost 3 bases and 0 bases respectively, with 9 bases between them. Written as DNA, the CDR3 is TGTGCCTGGAGGGGGGGGAGCTCTGGAAACACCATATATTTT. This gives the protein CAWRGGSSGNTIYF.

Notes on this clone: Other DNA sequences of this sample code for an identical CDR3. This sequence joins TRBV9 and TRBJ2-1; perhaps TRBD1 as D (7 bases). Trimming pared 2 bases from V and 2 bases from J, leaving 11 bases between. The germline CDR1 and CDR2 sequences are SGDLS and YYNGEE. This CDR3 has 15 amino acids. The CDR3 loop reads CASSVAGGPYNEQFF. CDR3 bases: TGTGCCAGCAGCGTGGCAGGGGGGCCCTACAATGAGCAGTTCTTC.

J is TRBJ2-1 and V is TRBV18; D gene ambiguous. The CDR3 loop spans 13 amino acids. Germline V gene data show CDR1 as KGHSH and CDR2 as LQKENI. V gave up 2 bases and J gave up 9 bases, with 11 bases separating them. The CDR3 nucleotides read TGTGCCAGCTCACCAGTCGTGGCAGTTGAGCAGTTCTTC. Translating it yields CASSPVVAVEQFF.

This clone was detected only once. The genes are TRBV7-2 and TRBJ1-5; D may be TRBD1 (5 bases). V lost 4 bases and J lost 3, with 10 bases in between. The CDR3 extends over 14 amino acids. Germline CDR1 is SGHTA and CDR2 is FQGNSA. The CDR3 nucleotides are TGTGCCAGCAGCTCCGGACAAGCCAATCAGCCCCAGCATTTT. Amino acid sequence: CASSSGQANQPQHF.

The chain has TRBV27 and TRBJ1-5; tentatively, D is TRBD1 (5 bases). V was shortened by 6 bases and J by 5 bases, with 11 bases between the two germline ends. The length of the CDR3 is 13 residues. Germline V gene data show CDR1 as MNHEY and CDR2 as SMNVEV (reference sequence). CDR3 DNA sequence: TGTGCCAGCAGACAGGAGTATGATCAGCCCCAGCATTTT. Translation gives CASRQEYDQPQHF.